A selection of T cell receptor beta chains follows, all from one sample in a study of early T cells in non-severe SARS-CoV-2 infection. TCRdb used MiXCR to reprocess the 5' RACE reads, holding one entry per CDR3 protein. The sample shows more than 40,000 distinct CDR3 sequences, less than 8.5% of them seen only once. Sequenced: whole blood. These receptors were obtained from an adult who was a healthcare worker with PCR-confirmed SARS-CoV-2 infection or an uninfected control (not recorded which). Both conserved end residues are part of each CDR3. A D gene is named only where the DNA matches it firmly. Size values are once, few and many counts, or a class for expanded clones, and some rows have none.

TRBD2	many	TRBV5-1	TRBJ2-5	CASSTSGTYQETQYF	TGCGCCAGCTCTACTAGCGGGACCTACCAAGAGACCCAGTACTTC
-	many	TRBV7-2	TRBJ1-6	CASSSRTLPLHF	TGTGCCAGCAGCTCGAGGACGCTACCCCTCCACTTT
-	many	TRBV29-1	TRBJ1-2	CSVESQTRRNGYTF	TGCAGCGTTGAAAGCCAGACGAGACGGAATGGCTACACCTTC
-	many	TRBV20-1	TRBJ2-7	CSATQSTASYEQYF	TGCAGTGCTACCCAATCAACAGCCTCGTACGAGCAGTACTTC
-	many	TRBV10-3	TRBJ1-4	CAISVGVTEKLFF	TGTGCCATCAGTGTGGGGGTTACTGAAAAACTGTTTTTT
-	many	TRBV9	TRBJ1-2	CASSVDPGRGNGYTF	TGTGCCAGCAGCGTAGACCCAGGGCGGGGGAATGGCTACACCTTC
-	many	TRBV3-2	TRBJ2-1	CASSQSVPGLAGGSNYNEQFF	TGTGCCAGCAGCCAGTCTGTACCGGGACTAGCGGGGGGTTCGAACTACAATGAGCAGTTCTTC
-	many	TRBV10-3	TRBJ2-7	CAIKEGALEQYF	TGTGCCATCAAGGAAGGGGCCCTCGAGCAGTACTTC
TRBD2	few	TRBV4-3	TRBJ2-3	CASSHPPGLAGGLTDTQYF	TGCGCCAGCAGCCACCCACCGGGACTAGCGGGGGGCCTCACAGATACGCAGTATTTT
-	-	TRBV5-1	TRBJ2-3	CASSQGDSGFSTDTQYF	TGCGCCAGCAGCCAAGGGGATAGCGGCTTTAGCACAGATACGCAGTATTTT
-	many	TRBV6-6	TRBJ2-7	CASSAPSVYEQYF	TGTGCCAGCAGTGCGCCAAGTGTCTACGAGCAGTACTTC
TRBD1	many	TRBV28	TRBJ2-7	CASSPSTGIVYEQYF	TGTGCCAGCAGTCCCTCGACAGGGATAGTCTACGAGCAGTACTTC
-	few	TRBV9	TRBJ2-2	CASSVRGSNTGELFF	TGTGCCAGCAGCGTACGAGGGTCGAACACCGGGGAGCTGTTTTTT
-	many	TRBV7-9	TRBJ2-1	CASSGDWTYNEQFF	TGTGCCAGCAGCGGAGACTGGACCTACAATGAGCAGTTCTTC